These 9 T cell receptor beta chains were sequenced from one sample in a study of T cell responses to AZD1222 COVID-19 vaccine. Sequencing used immunoSEQ multiplex PCR; TCRdb keeps in-frame clones, though not all of them. The repertoire holds almost 50,000 clones, with around four fifths as singletons. The source was peripheral blood, collected on day 0 of MenACWY control vaccination. These receptors originate from an adult in good health.

The V and J genes are TRBV5-1 and TRBJ1-1; 11 nucleotides line up with TRBD1. Germline V lookup: CDR1 SGHRS, CDR2 YFSETQ. There are 16 residues in the CDR3. Losses at the gene ends were 2 bases for V and 4 bases for J; bases not matched to a gene: 7. The chain's CDR3 is CASSLGQGALITEAFF. The CDR3 DNA reads as TGCGCCAGCAGCTTAGGACAGGGGGCTCTGATCACTGAAGCTTTCTTT.

The chain couples TRBV9 to TRBJ2-7, with 7 bases that match TRBD2. CDR3 length: 15 amino acids. Trimming cost V 4 bases and J 5 bases; bases outside gene matches: 12. Looked up from germline, CDR1 is SGDLS and CDR2 is YYNGEE. CDR3 sequence reads: CASSQGTWEGHEQYF. CDR3 coding DNA: TGTGCCAGCAGCCAAGGGACCTGGGAGGGACACGAGCAGTACTTC.

The rearrangement links TRBV5-1 to TRBJ2-2; D unresolved. V gave up 5 bases and J gave up 1 base, with 15 bases separating them. Germline-derived CDR1 and CDR2 are SGHRS and YFSETQ. This CDR3 has 16 residues. The CDR3 region has the DNA TGCGCCAGCAGATGGCCGGGCCACCAGAACACCGGGGAGCTGTTTTTT. It translates to CASRWPGHQNTGELFF. Drawing the rest from reference TRBV5-1 and TRBJ2-2, the complete variable domain is KAGVTQTPRYLIKTRGQQVTLSCSPISGHRSVSWYQQTPGQGLQFLFEYFSETQRNKGNFPGRFSGRQFSNSRSEMNVSTLELGDSALYLCASRWPGHQNTGELFFGEGSRLTVL.

DNA for the CDR3: TGTGCCAGCAGTTTAACAGTACAACTTGGGCAGTTCTTC. Its translation is CASSLTVQLGQFF. This chain uses TRBV12-3 or TRBV12-4 with TRBJ2-1, with D unresolved. This CDR3 has 13 amino acids. V gave up 2 bases and J gave up 12 bases, with 14 bases separating them.

This chain joins TRBV2 and TRBJ2-4, with D possibly being TRBD1 (5 bases). Per the germline V gene, CDR1 is SNHLY and CDR2 is FYNNEI. The CDR3 spans 16 residues. V was cut by 7 bases and J by 0 bases, with 16 bases left in between. This CDR3 is CASKQDAELAKNIQYF. The CDR3 nucleotides read TGTGCCAGCAAACAGGACGCTGAACTAGCCAAAAACATTCAGTACTTC.

This chain uses TRBV5-6 with TRBJ1-5, with 9 positions matching TRBD1. The CDR3 is made up of 17 amino acids. V gave up 3 bases and J gave up 3 bases; unmatched junction bases: 10. Germline V CDR1 and CDR2: SGHDT, YYEEEE. This CDR3 reads CASSSTTGGLFNQPQHF. CDR3 sequence (DNA): TGTGCCAGCAGCTCAACGACAGGGGGGCTCTTCAATCAGCCCCAGCATTTT. The complete variable domain, with remaining parts taken from reference TRBV5-6 and TRBJ1-5, reads DAGVTQSPTHLIKTRGQQVTLRCSPKSGHDTVSWYQQALGQGPQFIFQYYEEEERQRGNFPDRFSGHQFPNYSSELNVNALLLGDSALYLCASSSTTGGLFNQPQHFGDGTRLSIL.

The chain has TRBV29-1 and TRBJ1-1, with 8 bases that match TRBD1. Germline-derived CDR1 and CDR2 are SQVTM and ANQGSEA. This CDR3 has 15 residues. V dropped 6 bases and J dropped 0; count of bases not matched to a gene: 9. The CDR3 region has the DNA TGCAGCGTGGATAAAGGACAGGGCATGAACACTGAAGCTTTCTTT. This codes for CSVDKGQGMNTEAFF.

The rearrangement joins TRBV30 to TRBJ2-6, with D tentatively TRBD2 (5 bases). Germline CDR1 GTSNPN, CDR2 SVGIG (reference sequence). The CDR3 covers 14 residues. V was clipped by 3 bases and J by 3 bases, with 9 bases between them. The CDR3 nucleotides read TGTGCCTGGAGATCGGGAATTGGGGCCAACGTCCTGACTTTC. Translated: CAWRSGIGANVLTF.

Remarks on this clone: This sample includes further DNA sequences coding for the same CDR3. The gene calls are TRBV3-1 (or the pseudogene TRBV3-2) and TRBJ2-2, with D possibly being TRBD2 (7 bases). There are 15 residues in the CDR3. Germline-derived CDR1 and CDR2 are LGHDT and YNNKEL (reference sequence). The DNA of the CDR3 is TGTCCCCGCCGCCCCGGGGCGGGGGCGGGGGGGGAGCTGTTTTTT. This translates into CPRRPGAGAGGELFF.